These T cell receptor beta chains were read from a single sample in a study of shared clonotypes between healthy human individuals. Produced via immunoSEQ multiplex PCR; TCRdb's table is partial and in-frame only. Of more than 2,000,000 clones in the sample, over 85% were seen once. The sample taken for sequencing was naive CD4+ T cells from PBMCs. These receptors came from a man aged 18 to 29 in good health. Some clones in this sample may be carry-over from other donors' samples. CDR3s include the opening cysteine and the closing phenylalanine or tryptophan. Each record gives: D gene, CDR3 length, V gene, J gene, CDR3 protein, CDR3 DNA. D genes are given only for firm matches.

>-|13|TRBV6-4|TRBJ2-2
CASSERDTGELFF
TGTGCCAGCAGCGAGAGGGACACCGGGGAGCTGTTTTTT
>-|16|TRBV5-1|TRBJ2-1
CASSLGPRGSYNEQFF
TGCGCCAGCAGCTTGGGTCCCCGGGGCTCCTACAATGAGCAGTTCTTC
>-|14|TRBV19|TRBJ1-1
CARHRQEFCTEAFF
TGTGCCAGACACCGACAGGAGTTCTGCACTGAAGCTTTCTTT
>-|11|TRBV29-1|TRBJ2-7
CSVVRVKEQYF
TGCAGCGTTGTCAGGGTGAAAGAGCAGTACTTC
>-|14|TRBV6-6|TRBJ1-1
CASSTFTGLHEAFF
TGTGCCAGCAGTACCTTCACAGGGCTACATGAAGCTTTCTTT
>-|16|TRBV28|TRBJ1-1
CASSPRGGSGNTEAFF
TGTGCCAGCAGTCCGCGGGGCGGCAGTGGGAACACTGAAGCTTTCTTT
>TRBD1|16|TRBV5-1|TRBJ2-1
CASSSKGQGSYNEQFF
TGCGCCAGCAGCTCAAAGGGACAGGGGTCCTACAATGAGCAGTTCTTC
>-|13|TRBV10-3|TRBJ1-2
CAITQGQNYGYTF
TGTGCCATCACTCAGGGGCAGAACTATGGCTACACCTTC
>TRBD1|17|TRBV6-1|TRBJ1-3
CASSGATGGAGGNTIYF
TGTGCCAGCAGTGGAGCGACAGGGGGCGCGGGAGGAAACACCATATATTTT
>-|16|TRBV5-1|TRBJ2-5
CASSLVLAELGETQYF
TGCGCCAGCAGCTTGGTATTAGCGGAACTCGGAGAGACCCAGTACTTC